This T cell receptor (beta chain) stems from a study of shared clonotypes between healthy human individuals. Study-wide context: A couple of female and three male donors aged 18 to 49 were enrolled.

Trimming cost V 4 bases and J 4 bases; bases outside gene matches: 6. The CDR3 has 14 residues. CDR1 SGDLS and CDR2 YYNGEE come from the germline V gene. This clone was picked up one time. Terminally differentiated effector memory CD45RA+ cells were excluded by CCR7 positive selection of CD45RO-negative cells. At the deep level, the assay was run. The assay was immunoSEQ multiplex PCR, and TCRdb's table has in-frame clones only and misses some. The data contain roughly 2,000,000 clones, roughly 94% of them seen just once; the ten biggest clones take up approximately 1.2%. V usage is TRBV9 and J usage is TRBJ2-7; TRBD1 matches at 9 bases. Sequenced sample: naive CD8+ T cells sorted from blood. This TCR came from a man aged 18 to 29 in good health. Here the CDR3 DNA reads TGTGCCAGCAGCTCAACAGGGGGCGGGTACGAGCAGTACTTC. Amino acids: CASSSTGGGYEQYF.